The clone carrying this T cell receptor (beta chain) was counted between two and nine times. Preparing the TCRbeta library involved the use of unique molecular identifiers. Using its own MiXCR run on the PCR reads, TCRdb lists one record per CDR3 protein. There are hundreds of thousands of distinct CDR3 sequences in the sample; more than 9% occur only once, and less than 5% lies in the top ten. With 6 bases removed from V and 1 base from J, the gap between germline ends came to 16 bases. The CDR3 length is 16 residues. Germline-derived CDR1 and CDR2 are KGHSH and LQKENI. The data originate from a study of T-cell reconstitution after alpha-beta-depleted transplantation in children.

The sample here was PBMCs from the stem cell graft donor, taken from the stem cell graft. The V and J genes are TRBV18 and TRBJ2-1; D is unclear. The clonotype originates from a human donor who donated a stem cell graft to a child with acute myeloid leukemia. The CDR3 DNA reads as TGTGCCAGCTCGACCCGATCGGTGACTTCCTACAATGAGCAGTTCTTC. It specifies CASSTRSVTSYNEQFF. Full variable domain (missing parts from reference TRBV18 and TRBJ2-1): NAGVMQNPRHLVRRRGQEARLRCSPMKGHSHVYWYRQLPEEGLKFMVYLQKENIIDESGMPKERFSAEFPKEGPSILRIQQVVRGDSAAYFCASSTRSVTSYNEQFFGPGTRLTVL.